Listed below are T cell receptor beta chains from one sample, sequenced in a study of T cell clonotyping in hematopoietic cell transplantation. Generated by immunoSEQ multiplex PCR, the TCRdb table keeps only in-frame clones and is missing some. The table records 13,000 to 15,000 clones, approximately 95% of them present only once. The specimen was PBMCs, collected 30 days after allogeneic stem cell transplant. These TCRs come from a male patient between 55 and 70 years old who had an allogeneic stem cell transplant from an unrelated donor, so the T cells may come from the graft donor. Some clones in this sample may be carry-over from other donors' samples. The CDR3 runs from the conserved cysteine through the conserved F or W. The D gene is left open where the match is weak. A row's size may be missing; if present it is once, few, many or a size class.

CDR3aa,CDR3nt,v_gene,j_gene,d_gene,abundance,len
CASTSHRGGTGDYGYTF,TGTGCCAGCACCTCCCACAGAGGTGGTACAGGGGATTATGGCTACACCTTC,TRBV7-8,TRBJ1-2,TRBD1,.,17
CASSPRLAGGGVNEQFF,TGTGCCAGCAGCCCCCGGCTAGCGGGGGGAGGAGTGAATGAGCAGTTCTTC,TRBV7-2,TRBJ2-1,TRBD2,.,17
CASRGGGVDTEAFF,TGTGCCAGCAGGGGGGGAGGGGTTGACACTGAAGCTTTCTTT,TRBV6-1,TRBJ1-1,.,.,14
CASQVGPPSYEQYF,TGTGCCAGCCAAGTCGGGCCCCCGTCCTACGAGCAGTACTTC,TRBV2,TRBJ2-7,.,.,14
CASSLGTGRTDTQYF,TGTGCCAGCAGCTTAGGGACAGGACGCACAGATACGCAGTATTTT,TRBV7-9,TRBJ2-3,TRBD1,.,15
CASSTRGETQYF,TGTGCCAGTAGTACCCGTGGAGAGACCCAGTACTTC,TRBV19,TRBJ2-5,.,.,12
CASSEFGIIGTEAFF,TGTGCCAGCAGTGAATTCGGGATAATAGGCACTGAAGCTTTCTTT,TRBV2,TRBJ1-1,.,.,15
CSVDPGSRHTGELFF,TGCAGCGTTGATCCGGGGAGTCGGCACACCGGGGAGCTGTTTTTT,TRBV29-1,TRBJ2-2,.,.,15
CASSEVGYGNTIYF,TGTGCCAGCAGTGAAGTCGGTTACGGAAACACCATATATTTT,TRBV6-1,TRBJ1-3,.,.,14
CASRDDASMDTQYF,TGTGCCAGCAGGGACGACGCTAGTATGGATACGCAGTATTTT,TRBV2,TRBJ2-3,.,.,14
CASSSGISYEQYF,TGCGCCAGCAGCTCCGGGATCTCCTACGAGCAGTACTTC,TRBV5-1,TRBJ2-7,.,.,13
CASRRETGYSPLHF,TGCGCCAGCAGGAGGGAGACCGGCTATTCACCCCTCCACTTT,TRBV5-1,TRBJ1-6,.,.,14
CSVGTGAGNTIYF,TGCAGCGTCGGGACAGGGGCAGGAAACACCATATATTTT,TRBV29-1,TRBJ1-3,TRBD1,.,13
CASSPGTGASSYEQYF,TGTGCCAGCAGCCCGGGGACAGGGGCCTCCTCCTACGAGCAGTACTTC,TRBV5-6,TRBJ2-7,TRBD1,.,16
CAWSYTGEAAGYTF,TGTGCCTGGAGTTACACAGGGGAGGCCGCTGGCTACACCTTC,TRBV30,TRBJ1-2,TRBD1,.,14
CASSLIYTSGEETQYF,TGTGCCAGCAGCTTAATTTACACTAGCGGGGAAGAGACCCAGTACTTC,TRBV7-9,TRBJ2-5,TRBD2,.,16
CASSYFSTDPLQYF,TGTGCCAGCAGTTACTTTTCGACAGACCCCCTGCAGTACTTC,TRBV6-5,TRBJ2-7,.,.,14
CAISEGRQETQYF,TGTGCCATCAGTGAAGGCAGACAAGAGACCCAGTACTTC,TRBV10-3,TRBJ2-5,.,once,13
CASSAIQGDGYTF,TGTGCCAGCAGCGCGATCCAGGGGGATGGCTACACCTTC,TRBV9,TRBJ1-2,TRBD1,once,13
CASSERQGANYRGYEQYF,TGTGCCAGCAGCGAAAGACAGGGGGCGAATTATAGGGGCTACGAGCAGTACTTC,TRBV5-6,TRBJ2-7,TRBD1,.,18
CASSVVGQRAYNEQFF,TGTGCCAGCAGCGTAGTGGGCCAGCGGGCCTACAATGAGCAGTTCTTC,TRBV9,TRBJ2-1,.,.,16
CASSELTGGHQPQHF,TGTGCCAGCAGTGAATTGACAGGGGGTCATCAGCCCCAGCATTTT,TRBV6-1,TRBJ1-5,TRBD1,.,15
CASSAQGLDTIYF,TGTGCCAGCAGCGCCCAGGGTTTAGACACCATATATTTT,TRBV7-3,TRBJ1-3,.,once,13
CASSLDRNSYEQYF,TGTGCCAGCAGTCTGGACAGAAACTCCTACGAGCAGTACTTC,TRBV27,TRBJ2-7,.,.,14
CASSIEAGQGTSNQPQHF,TGTGCCAGTAGTATAGAGGCAGGACAGGGGACCTCCAATCAGCCCCAGCATTTT,TRBV19,TRBJ1-5,TRBD1,once,18
CASSYAAATYEQYF,TGTGCCAGCAGCTACGCCGCTGCCACCTACGAGCAGTACTTC,TRBV6-5,TRBJ2-7,.,.,14
CASSLGWAYEQYF,TGTGCCAGCAGCCTTGGTTGGGCCTACGAGCAGTACTTC,TRBV6-5,TRBJ2-7,.,.,13
CASSVDGTDTSSYNSPLHF,TGTGCCAGCAGCGTAGACGGGACAGATACTAGCTCCTATAATTCACCCCTCCACTTT,TRBV9,TRBJ1-6,TRBD1,.,19
CASSQGAGYEQYF,TGCGCCAGCAGCCAAGGGGCCGGCTACGAGCAGTACTTC,TRBV4-1,TRBJ2-7,.,once,13
CASSEAWGSSYEQYF,TGTGCCAGCAGTGAAGCGTGGGGGTCTTCCTACGAGCAGTACTTC,TRBV6-1,TRBJ2-7,.,.,15
CASSESPGQGDYGYTF,TGTGCCAGCAGTGAATCCCCAGGACAGGGAGACTATGGCTACACCTTC,TRBV25-1,TRBJ1-2,TRBD1,.,16
CASSPWGQGASYEQYF,TGTGCCAGCAGCCCCTGGGGACAGGGGGCGTCCTACGAGCAGTACTTC,TRBV7-8,TRBJ2-7,TRBD1,.,16
CASSTQGTSMNTEAFF,TGTGCCAGCAGCACCCAAGGGACATCAATGAACACTGAAGCTTTCTTT,TRBV7-9,TRBJ1-1,.,once,16
CASKATSITDTQYF,TGTGCCAGCAAGGCCACGTCCATCACAGATACGCAGTATTTT,TRBV6-5,TRBJ2-3,.,.,14
CASSLSSGGPTDTQYF,TGTGCCAGCAGCCTGTCTAGCGGGGGGCCCACAGATACGCAGTATTTT,TRBV4-2,TRBJ2-3,TRBD2,.,16
CASSPGQGSQPQHF,TGTGCCAGCAGCCCCGGACAGGGGTCTCAGCCCCAGCATTTT,TRBV9,TRBJ1-5,TRBD1,.,14
CAISESGRTGELFF,TGTGCCATCAGTGAGTCGGGACGCACCGGGGAGCTGTTTTTT,TRBV10-3,TRBJ2-2,.,.,14
CASSLAGVQSYEQYF,TGTGCCAGCAGCTTGGCGGGAGTTCAGTCCTACGAGCAGTACTTC,TRBV5-7,TRBJ2-7,.,.,15
CAISGARITTYEQYF,TGTGCCATCAGTGGGGCACGAATTACTACCTACGAGCAGTACTTC,TRBV10-3,TRBJ2-7,.,.,15
CASSRGRTTGELFF,TGTGCCAGCAGCAGAGGGCGCACTACCGGGGAGCTGTTTTTT,TRBV6-5,TRBJ2-2,.,once,14
CASSDGVRREKLFF,TGTGCCAGCAGTGATGGGGTGCGAAGGGAAAAACTGTTTTTT,TRBV2,TRBJ1-4,.,.,14
CASSGRDRLNEKLFF,TGTGCCAGCAGTGGGAGGGACAGGCTTAATGAAAAACTGTTTTTT,TRBV6-1,TRBJ1-4,TRBD1,once,15
CASSSGGLNYGYTF,TGTGCCAGTAGCTCAGGGGGTTTGAACTATGGCTACACCTTC,TRBV19,TRBJ1-2,TRBD1,.,14
CASSWALSSYEQYF,TGTGCCAGCAGCTGGGCCCTAAGTTCCTACGAGCAGTACTTC,TRBV14,TRBJ2-7,.,.,14
CASSEGAGIQSSTDTQYF,TGTGCCAGCAGCGAGGGAGCGGGGATTCAATCTAGCACAGATACGCAGTATTTT,TRBV11-3,TRBJ2-3,TRBD2,.,18
CASSYKGNTQYF,TGTGCCAGCAGTTACAAGGGAAATACGCAGTATTTT,TRBV6-5,TRBJ2-3,.,.,12
CASRAPGQGDEKLFF,TGTGCCAGTAGGGCTCCGGGACAGGGGGACGAAAAACTGTTTTTT,TRBV19,TRBJ1-4,TRBD1,.,15
CASSLNTLLDQPQHF,TGTGCCAGCAGCCTGAACACTCTCCTCGATCAGCCCCAGCATTTT,TRBV4-2,TRBJ1-5,.,.,15
CASRSEQGWNEQYF,TGTGCCAGTAGATCCGAACAGGGGTGGAACGAGCAGTACTTC,TRBV19,TRBJ2-7,TRBD1,.,14
CAWYDRVEGYTF,TGTGCCTGGTACGACAGGGTTGAAGGCTACACCTTC,TRBV30,TRBJ1-2,TRBD1,.,12
CASSLVGGTGELFF,TGTGCCAGCAGCTTAGTTGGGGGAACCGGGGAGCTGTTTTTT,TRBV7-2,TRBJ2-2,.,.,14
CASRLSFTGWTEAFF,TGTGCCAGCAGGCTCAGTTTTACAGGGTGGACTGAAGCTTTCTTT,TRBV12-1,TRBJ1-1,.,.,15
CASRRTGDHYGYTF,TGTGCCAGCAGGAGGACAGGGGATCACTATGGCTACACCTTC,TRBV27,TRBJ1-2,TRBD1,once,14
CASSSTRGQPQHF,TGTGCCAGCAGCTCCACCCGCGGTCAGCCCCAGCATTTT,TRBV7-2,TRBJ1-5,.,.,13
CASSLGGNTYEQYF,TGTGCCAGCAGCCTGGGCGGCAATACCTACGAGCAGTACTTC,TRBV7-2,TRBJ2-7,.,.,14
CASSLYGTPEQYF,TGTGCCAGCAGCTTATACGGGACACCCGAGCAGTACTTC,TRBV7-2,TRBJ2-7,.,.,13
CASSMAARRETQYF,TGTGCCAGCAGCATGGCGGCCAGGAGGGAGACCCAGTACTTC,TRBV5-6,TRBJ2-5,.,.,14
CASSGGRFYGYTF,TGTGCCAGCAGTGGGGGGAGATTCTATGGCTACACCTTC,TRBV6-1,TRBJ1-2,.,.,13
CASGRGGAAGGSEQFF,TGTGCCAGCGGACGAGGGGGGGCAGCCGGAGGGTCTGAGCAGTTCTTC,TRBV9,TRBJ2-1,.,.,16
CASRQGFDQPQHF,TGTGCCAGCAGACAAGGGTTCGATCAGCCCCAGCATTTT,TRBV27,TRBJ1-5,.,.,13